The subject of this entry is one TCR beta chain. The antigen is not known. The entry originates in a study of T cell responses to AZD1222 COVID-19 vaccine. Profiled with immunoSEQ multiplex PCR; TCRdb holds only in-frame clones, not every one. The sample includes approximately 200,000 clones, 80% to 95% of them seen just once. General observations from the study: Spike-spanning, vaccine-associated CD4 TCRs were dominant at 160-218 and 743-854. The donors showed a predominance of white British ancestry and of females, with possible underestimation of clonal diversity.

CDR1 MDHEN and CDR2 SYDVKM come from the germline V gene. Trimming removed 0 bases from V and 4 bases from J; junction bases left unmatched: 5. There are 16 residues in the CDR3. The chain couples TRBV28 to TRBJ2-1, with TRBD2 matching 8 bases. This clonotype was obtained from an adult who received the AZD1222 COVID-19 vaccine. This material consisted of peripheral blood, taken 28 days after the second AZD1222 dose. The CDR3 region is CASSLWLTSGYNEQFF. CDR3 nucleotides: TGTGCCAGCAGTTTATGGCTAACTAGCGGTTACAATGAGCAGTTCTTC. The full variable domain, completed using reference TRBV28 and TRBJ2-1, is DVKVTQSSRYLVKRTGEKVFLECVQDMDHENMFWYRQDPGLGLRLIYFSYDVKMKEKGDIPEGYSVSREKKERFSLILESASTNQTSMYLCASSLWLTSGYNEQFFGPGTRLTVL.